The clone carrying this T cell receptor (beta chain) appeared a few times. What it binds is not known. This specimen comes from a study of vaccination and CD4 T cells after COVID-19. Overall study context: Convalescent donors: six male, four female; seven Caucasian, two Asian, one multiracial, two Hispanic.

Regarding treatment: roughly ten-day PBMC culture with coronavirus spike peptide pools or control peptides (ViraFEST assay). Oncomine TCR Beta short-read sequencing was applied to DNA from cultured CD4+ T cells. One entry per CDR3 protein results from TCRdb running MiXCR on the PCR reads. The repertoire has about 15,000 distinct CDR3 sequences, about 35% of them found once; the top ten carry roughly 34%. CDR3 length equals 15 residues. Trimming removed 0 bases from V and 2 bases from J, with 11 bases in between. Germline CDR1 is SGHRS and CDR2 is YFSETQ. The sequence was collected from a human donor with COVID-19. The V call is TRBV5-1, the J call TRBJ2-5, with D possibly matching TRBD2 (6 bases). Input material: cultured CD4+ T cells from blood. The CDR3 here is CASSLVGGPQETQYF. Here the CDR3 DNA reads TGCGCCAGCAGCTTGGTCGGGGGTCCGCAAGAGACCCAGTACTTC.